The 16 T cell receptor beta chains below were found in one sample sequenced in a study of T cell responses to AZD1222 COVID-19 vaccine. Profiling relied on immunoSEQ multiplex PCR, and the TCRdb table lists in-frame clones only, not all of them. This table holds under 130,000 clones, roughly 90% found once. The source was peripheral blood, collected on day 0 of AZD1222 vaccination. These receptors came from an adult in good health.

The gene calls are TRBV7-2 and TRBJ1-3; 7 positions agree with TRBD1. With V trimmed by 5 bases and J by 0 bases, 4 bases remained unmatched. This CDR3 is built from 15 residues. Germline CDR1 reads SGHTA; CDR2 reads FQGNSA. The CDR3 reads CASSPGQYSGNTIYF. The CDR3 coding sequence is TGTGCCAGCAGCCCGGGACAGTACTCTGGAAACACCATATATTTT.

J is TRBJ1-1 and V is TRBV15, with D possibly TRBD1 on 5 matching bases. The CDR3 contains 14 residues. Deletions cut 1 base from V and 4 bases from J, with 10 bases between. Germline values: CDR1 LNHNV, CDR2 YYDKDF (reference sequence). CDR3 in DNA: TGTGCCACCAGCAGAGTTCAGGGCGGCACTGAAGCTTTCTTT. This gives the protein CATSRVQGGTEAFF. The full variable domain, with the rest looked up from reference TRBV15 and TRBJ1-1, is DAMVIQNPRYQVTQFGKPVTLSCSQTLNHNVMYWYQQKSSQAPKLLFHYYDKDFNNEADTPDNFQSRRPNTSFCFLDIRSPGLGDTAMYLCATSRVQGGTEAFFGQGTRLTVV.

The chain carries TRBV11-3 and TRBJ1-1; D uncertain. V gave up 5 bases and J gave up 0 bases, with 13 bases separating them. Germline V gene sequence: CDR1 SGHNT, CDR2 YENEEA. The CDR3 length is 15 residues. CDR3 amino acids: CASSPLGLMNTEAFF. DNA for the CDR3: TGTGCCAGCAGCCCCCTCGGCCTCATGAACACTGAAGCTTTCTTT.

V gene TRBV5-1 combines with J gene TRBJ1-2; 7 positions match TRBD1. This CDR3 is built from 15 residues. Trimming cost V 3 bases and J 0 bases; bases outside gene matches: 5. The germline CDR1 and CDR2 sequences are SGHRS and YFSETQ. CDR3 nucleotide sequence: TGCGCCAGCAGCTCGGGACAGAACGCTAACTATGGCTACACCTTC. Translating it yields CASSSGQNANYGYTF.

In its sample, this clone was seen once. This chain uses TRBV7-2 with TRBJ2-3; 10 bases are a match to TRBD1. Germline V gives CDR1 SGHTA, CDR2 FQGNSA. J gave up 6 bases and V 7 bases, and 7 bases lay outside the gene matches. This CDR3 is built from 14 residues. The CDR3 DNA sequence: TGTGCCAGCAAACCGGGACAGGGGATGGATACGCAGTATTTT. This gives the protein CASKPGQGMDTQYF.

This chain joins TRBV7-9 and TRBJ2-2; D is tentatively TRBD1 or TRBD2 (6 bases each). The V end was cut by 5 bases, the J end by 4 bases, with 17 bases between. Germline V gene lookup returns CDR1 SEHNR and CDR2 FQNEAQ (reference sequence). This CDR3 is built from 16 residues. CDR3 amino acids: CASSKSRGGLTGELFF. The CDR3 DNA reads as TGTGCCAGCAGCAAATCCCGTGGGGGGCTCACCGGGGAGCTGTTTTTT.

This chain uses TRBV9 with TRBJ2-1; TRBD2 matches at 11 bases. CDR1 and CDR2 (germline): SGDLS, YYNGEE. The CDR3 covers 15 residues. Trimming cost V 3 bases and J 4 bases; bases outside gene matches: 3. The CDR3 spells CASSGGTSGYNEQFF. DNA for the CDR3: TGTGCCAGCAGCGGGGGGACTAGCGGTTACAATGAGCAGTTCTTC.

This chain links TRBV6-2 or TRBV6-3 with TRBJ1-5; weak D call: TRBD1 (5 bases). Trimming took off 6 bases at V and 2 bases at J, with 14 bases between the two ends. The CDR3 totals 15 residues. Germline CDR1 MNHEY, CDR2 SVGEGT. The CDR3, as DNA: TGTGCCAGCAGCAACGGGGGGTTTCGCAATCAGCCCCAGCATTTT. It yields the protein CASSNGGFRNQPQHF.

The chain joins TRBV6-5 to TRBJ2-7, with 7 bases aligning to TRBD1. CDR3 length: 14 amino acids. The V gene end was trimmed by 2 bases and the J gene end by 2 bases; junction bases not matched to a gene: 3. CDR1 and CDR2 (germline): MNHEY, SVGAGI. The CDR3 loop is CASSYQTGTYEQYF. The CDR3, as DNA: TGTGCCAGCAGTTACCAGACAGGGACCTACGAGCAGTACTTC.

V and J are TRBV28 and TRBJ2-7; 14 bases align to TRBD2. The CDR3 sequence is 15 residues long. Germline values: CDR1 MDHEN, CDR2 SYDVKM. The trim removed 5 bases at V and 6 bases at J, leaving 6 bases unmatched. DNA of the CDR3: TGTGCCAGCAGTCCTCCGGGACTAGCGGGAGTCGAGCAGTACTTC. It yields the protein CASSPPGLAGVEQYF.

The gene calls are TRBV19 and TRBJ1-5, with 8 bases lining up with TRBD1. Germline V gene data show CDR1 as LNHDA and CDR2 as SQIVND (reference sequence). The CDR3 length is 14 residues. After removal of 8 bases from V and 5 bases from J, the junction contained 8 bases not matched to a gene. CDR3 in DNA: TGTGCCAGTCGGGGAGGACAGGGTTATCAGCCCCAGCATTTT. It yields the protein CASRGGQGYQPQHF.

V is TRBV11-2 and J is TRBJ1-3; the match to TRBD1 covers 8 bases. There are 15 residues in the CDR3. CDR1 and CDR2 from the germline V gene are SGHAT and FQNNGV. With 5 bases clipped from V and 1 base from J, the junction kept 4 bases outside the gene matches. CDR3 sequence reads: CASSPDRASGNTIYF. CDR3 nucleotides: TGTGCCAGCAGCCCGGACAGGGCTTCTGGAAACACCATATATTTT.

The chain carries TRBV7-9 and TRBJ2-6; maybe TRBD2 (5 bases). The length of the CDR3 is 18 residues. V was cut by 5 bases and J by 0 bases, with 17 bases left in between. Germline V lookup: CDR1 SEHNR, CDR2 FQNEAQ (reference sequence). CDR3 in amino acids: CASSVRVDPSSGANVLTF. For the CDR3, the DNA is TGTGCCAGCAGCGTGCGGGTGGATCCGAGCTCTGGGGCCAACGTCCTGACTTTC. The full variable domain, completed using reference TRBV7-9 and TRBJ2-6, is DTGVSQNPRHKITKRGQNVTFRCDPISEHNRLYWYRQTLGQGPEFLTYFQNEAQLEKSRLLSDRFSAERPKGSFSTLEIQRTEQGDSAMYLCASSVRVDPSSGANVLTFGAGSRLTVL.

CDR3 coding DNA: TGTGCCAGCAACGCGAGGACCGGGGAGCTGTTTTTT. Its protein is CASNARTGELFF. The J gene is TRBJ2-2, the V gene TRBV28; unclear D gene. Trimming took off 7 bases at V and 5 bases at J, with 8 bases between the two ends. Germline CDR1 MDHEN, CDR2 SYDVKM. The CDR3 sequence is 12 residues long.

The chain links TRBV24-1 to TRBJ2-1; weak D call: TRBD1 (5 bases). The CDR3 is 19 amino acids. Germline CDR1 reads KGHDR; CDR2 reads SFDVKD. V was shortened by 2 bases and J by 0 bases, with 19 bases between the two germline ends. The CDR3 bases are TGTGCCACCAGTGATTCCCCCCATTGGGGCCTTAGCTCCTACAATGAGCAGTTCTTC. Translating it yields CATSDSPHWGLSSYNEQFF.

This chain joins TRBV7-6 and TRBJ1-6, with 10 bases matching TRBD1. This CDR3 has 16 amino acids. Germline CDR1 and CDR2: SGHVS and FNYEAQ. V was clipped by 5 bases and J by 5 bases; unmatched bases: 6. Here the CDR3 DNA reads TGTGCCAGCAGCCCCAGGACAGGGGGAGATAATTCACCCCTCCACTTT. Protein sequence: CASSPRTGGDNSPLHF.